This T cell receptor (beta chain) was captured by sequencing in a study of T cell changes during pregnancy in multiple sclerosis. TCRdb keeps only in-frame clones here, not all; method: immunoSEQ multiplex PCR. The sample includes roughly 72,000 clones, 85% to 95% seen only once; the top ten take less than 0.15%. This clone was seen at least ten times. Germline V gene data show CDR1 as SGHNT and CDR2 as YYREEE (reference sequence). This CDR3 comprises 16 residues. The junction had 9 bases not matched to a gene; V was cut back by 3 bases and J by 5 bases. The TCR was taken from a female donor with multiple sclerosis, enrolled in a pregnancy study. The V gene is TRBV5-4, the J gene TRBJ1-1, with TRBD1 matching over 11 bases. The material sequenced was CD4+ T cells from peripheral blood mononuclear cells, taken after pregnancy. CDR3 sequence (DNA): TGTGCCAGCAGCTCGGACAGGGGGCTCCAGGGAACTGAAGCTTTCTTT. This translates into CASSSDRGLQGTEAFF. The full variable domain, its missing parts supplied by reference TRBV5-4 and TRBJ1-1, is ETGVTQSPTHLIKTRGQQVTLRCSSQSGHNTVSWYQQALGQGPQFIFQYYREEENGRGNFPPRFSGLQFPNYSSELNVNALELDDSALYLCASSSDRGLQGTEAFFGQGTRLTVV.